The clone carrying this T cell receptor beta chain has just a few counts. Its specificity is not known. Through a sample-barcoded 5' primer and a J-beta primer mix, a second PCR was run for about 6 to 11 cycles. TCRdb re-called the 5' RACE reads with MiXCR, one entry per CDR3 protein. The profile covers about 1.4 million distinct CDR3 sequences, with almost 60% appearing a single time and about 6.3% taken by the ten largest. The entry originates in a study of blood T cells in healthy people across ages. Points from the study as a whole: Investigators treated diversity estimates from one million T cells as underestimates. Possibly, changes in expanded clonotypes were confounded because donor CMV status was unknown.

Whenever a sample was processed, at least 6 million PBMCs were isolated. The V gene lost 4 bases and the J gene lost 13 bases, with 8 bases spanning the gap. Germline CDR1 and CDR2: SQVTM and ANQGSEA. This CDR3 is 9 amino acids long. Sequenced: blood. This clonotype was obtained from a man aged 18-30 years in good health. The rearrangement links TRBV29-1 to TRBJ2-1; D is perhaps TRBD2 (5 bases). The CDR3 here is CSVGRLQFF. CDR3 bases: TGCAGCGTTGGCAGACTACAGTTCTTC.